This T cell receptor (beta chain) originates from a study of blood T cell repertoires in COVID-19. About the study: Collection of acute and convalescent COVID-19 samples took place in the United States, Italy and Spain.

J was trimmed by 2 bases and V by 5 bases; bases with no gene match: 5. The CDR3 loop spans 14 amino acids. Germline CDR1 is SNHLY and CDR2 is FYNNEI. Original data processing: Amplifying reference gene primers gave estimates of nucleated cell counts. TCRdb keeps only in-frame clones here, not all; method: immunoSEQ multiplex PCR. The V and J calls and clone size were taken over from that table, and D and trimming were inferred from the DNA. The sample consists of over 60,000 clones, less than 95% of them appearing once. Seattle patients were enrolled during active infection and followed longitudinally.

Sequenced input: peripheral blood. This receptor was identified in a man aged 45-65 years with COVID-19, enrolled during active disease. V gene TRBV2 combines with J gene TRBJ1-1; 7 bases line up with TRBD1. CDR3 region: CASSPGTANTEAFF. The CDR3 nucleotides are TGTGCCAGCAGTCCCGGGACAGCTAACACTGAAGCTTTCTTT.